Listed below are T cell receptor delta chains from one sample, sequenced in a study of gamma-delta chains in newborns, infants, children. TCRdb ran CATT on the reads. The top ten hold 8% to 9.5% of the sample, which has 6,500 to 9,000 delta-chain clones, roughly 1.5% seen once. The sequenced sample consisted of blood. The receptors originated from a child who was a newborn, infant or young child, either healthy, febrile or measles-vaccinated (not recorded which). CDR3s include the opening cysteine and the closing phenylalanine or tryptophan. The order of the fields is CDR3 DNA, CDR3 protein, clone size, D gene, J gene, V gene. A D gene is named only where the DNA matches it firmly. Rows may omit the clone size; those that give it use once, few, many or a size class.

CDR3nt: TGTGCAGCAAGCTTGTTCCCCGTACTGGGGGACACCGATAAACTCATCTTT
CDR3aa: CAASLFPVLGDTDKLIF
abundance: large
d_gene: TRDD3
j_gene: TRDJ1
v_gene: TRAV29/DV5

CDR3nt: TGTGCTCTTGGGGACACAACTACTCTAAATAGAGATACTGGGGATACCCTCGCGAGGAAACTCACCTTT
CDR3aa: CALGDTTTLNRDTGDTLARKLTF
abundance: -
d_gene: TRDD3
j_gene: TRDJ1
v_gene: TRDV1

CDR3nt: TGTGCTCTTGGGGAACTTCCTACAAGTGTACTGGGGACCACCGATAAACTCATCTTT
CDR3aa: CALGELPTSVLGTTDKLIF
abundance: few
d_gene: -
j_gene: TRDJ1
v_gene: TRDV1

CDR3nt: TGTGCCTGTGACCCGCTGTACACCGATAAACTCATCTTT
CDR3aa: CACDPLYTDKLIF
abundance: medium-sized
d_gene: -
j_gene: TRDJ1
v_gene: TRDV2

CDR3nt: TGTGCCTGTGACCCCGTGCTGGGGGCAGGGGACGATAAACTCATCTTT
CDR3aa: CACDPVLGAGDDKLIF
abundance: medium-sized
d_gene: TRDD3
j_gene: TRDJ1
v_gene: TRDV2

CDR3nt: TGTGCTCTTGGGGAAGACCGACCTACTCCATACTGGGGACGTTACACCGATAAACTCATCTTT
CDR3aa: CALGEDRPTPYWGRYTDKLIF
abundance: medium-sized
d_gene: TRDD3
j_gene: TRDJ1
v_gene: TRDV1

CDR3nt: TGTGCCTGTGACGTACTGGGGGATACCGGCTCCTGGGACACCCGACAGATGTTTTTC
CDR3aa: CACDVLGDTGSWDTRQMFF
abundance: few
d_gene: TRDD3
j_gene: TRDJ3
v_gene: TRDV2

CDR3nt: TGTGCCTGTGACTCCCTACTGGGGGACAACCGCTCCTGGGGCACCCGACAGATGTTTTTC
CDR3aa: CACDSLLGDNRSWGTRQMFF
abundance: -
d_gene: TRDD3
j_gene: TRDJ3
v_gene: TRDV2

CDR3nt: TGTGCTCTTGGGGAACTGAGGCCTTGGGGTAAACTCATCTTT
CDR3aa: CALGELRPWGKLIF
abundance: -
d_gene: -
j_gene: TRDJ1
v_gene: TRDV1

CDR3nt: TGTGCCTTCCGACCTTCCTTCCTTACTGGGGGATCTAGATGGAGCTCCTGGGACACCCGACAGATGTTTTTC
CDR3aa: CAFRPSFLTGGSRWSSWDTRQMFF
abundance: many
d_gene: TRDD3
j_gene: TRDJ3
v_gene: TRDV3

CDR3nt: TGTGCTCTTGGGGAACTACCCCCAAATGGGGGATACTCGCCGTACACCGATAAACTCATCTTT
CDR3aa: CALGELPPNGGYSPYTDKLIF
abundance: few
d_gene: TRDD3
j_gene: TRDJ1
v_gene: TRDV1

CDR3nt: TGTGCTCTTGGGGAACCAGGCCTTCCGTCCCGGGGGCTGTACACCGATAAACTCATCTTT
CDR3aa: CALGEPGLPSRGLYTDKLIF
abundance: -
d_gene: -
j_gene: TRDJ1
v_gene: TRDV1

CDR3nt: TGTGCCTTTACGGGGGATACTTTGACAGCACAACTCTTCTTT
CDR3aa: CAFTGDTLTAQLFF
abundance: -
d_gene: TRDD3
j_gene: TRDJ2
v_gene: TRDV3

CDR3nt: TGTGCCTGGACTACTGGGGGATACCTGGGTAAACTCATCTTT
CDR3aa: CAWTTGGYLGKLIF
abundance: few
d_gene: TRDD3
j_gene: TRDJ1
v_gene: TRDV3

CDR3nt: TGTGCTCTTGGGGGGGGAGCCTTCCAGAATCGATGGGGGACCAACACCGATAAACTCATCTTT
CDR3aa: CALGGGAFQNRWGTNTDKLIF
abundance: -
d_gene: -
j_gene: TRDJ1
v_gene: TRDV1

CDR3nt: TGTGCTCTTGGGGAAAGCGTTGGTAAGGGTTATTGGTGGGGGATACGCATGGACGATAAACTCATCTTT
CDR3aa: CALGESVGKGYWWGIRMDDKLIF
abundance: -
d_gene: TRDD3
j_gene: TRDJ1
v_gene: TRDV1

CDR3nt: TGTGCTCTTGGGGAAAGGTTTTCCCCCTCCGACCTGGGGGATACGTACGATAAGCTCATCTTT
CDR3aa: CALGERFSPSDLGDTYDKLIF
abundance: -
d_gene: TRDD3
j_gene: TRDJ1
v_gene: TRDV1

CDR3nt: TGTGCTCTTGGGTCCCCCAGCCCCTGGGGGACACTCAAACTCATCTTT
CDR3aa: CALGSPSPWGTLKLIF
abundance: medium-sized
d_gene: TRDD3
j_gene: TRDJ1
v_gene: TRDV1

CDR3nt: TGTGCTCTTGGGGAAAACCTTCCCCTGGGGGATACGGGCGCCGATAAACTCATCTTT
CDR3aa: CALGENLPLGDTGADKLIF
abundance: medium-sized
d_gene: TRDD3
j_gene: TRDJ1
v_gene: TRDV1

CDR3nt: TGTGCTCTTGGGGATGGCTGGGGGATACACACCGATAAACTCATCTTT
CDR3aa: CALGDGWGIHTDKLIF
abundance: medium-sized
d_gene: TRDD3
j_gene: TRDJ1
v_gene: TRDV1